The sequence of this TCR beta chain was determined in a study of OX40 agonist ivuxolimab in advanced cancers. Patients had blood sampled at baseline and again on cycle 4 day 1 and cycle 7 day 1. The CDR3 covers 13 residues. Trimming shortened V by 1 base and J by 5 bases, and 9 bases separated the two germline ends. Per germline, CDR1 SGDLS and CDR2 YYNGEE. TCRdb's table, derived via immunoSEQ multiplex PCR, lists solely in-frame clones and lacks some. Of about 61,000 clones listed, more than 85% are singletons. This TCR was sampled from an adult with an advanced solid tumor such as melanoma, head and neck, liver or kidney cancer. This chain connects TRBV9 to TRBJ2-5; D possibly corresponds to TRBD1 (5 bases). The sample here was CD4+ or CD8+ T cells sorted from blood, taken in a trial of the OX40 agonist ivuxolimab. The chain's CDR3 is CASSVSGLETQYF. CDR3 coding DNA: TGTGCCAGCAGCGTATCAGGGCTGGAGACCCAGTACTTC.